This T cell receptor beta chain appears in the sequencing data of a study of shared clonotypes between healthy human individuals. Libraries were prepared by immunoSEQ multiplex PCR; TCRdb keeps only in-frame clonotypes and omits some of them. The sample lists fewer than 1.8 million clones; 97% to 99% were seen once. This CDR3 spans 12 amino acids. Germline CDR1 and CDR2: MNHNS and SASEGT. Trimming stripped 4 bases from V and 4 bases from J, with 8 bases between. The sample consisted of naive CD4+ T cells sorted from blood. Subset meaning: CD45RA+ positively selected. The sequence came from a man aged 25-45 years in good health. The chain recombines TRBV6-1 with TRBJ2-7, with D uncertain. CDR3 coding DNA: TGTGCCAGCAGTGGAAGCGCGTACGAGCAGTACTTC. Amino acid sequence: CASSGSAYEQYF.